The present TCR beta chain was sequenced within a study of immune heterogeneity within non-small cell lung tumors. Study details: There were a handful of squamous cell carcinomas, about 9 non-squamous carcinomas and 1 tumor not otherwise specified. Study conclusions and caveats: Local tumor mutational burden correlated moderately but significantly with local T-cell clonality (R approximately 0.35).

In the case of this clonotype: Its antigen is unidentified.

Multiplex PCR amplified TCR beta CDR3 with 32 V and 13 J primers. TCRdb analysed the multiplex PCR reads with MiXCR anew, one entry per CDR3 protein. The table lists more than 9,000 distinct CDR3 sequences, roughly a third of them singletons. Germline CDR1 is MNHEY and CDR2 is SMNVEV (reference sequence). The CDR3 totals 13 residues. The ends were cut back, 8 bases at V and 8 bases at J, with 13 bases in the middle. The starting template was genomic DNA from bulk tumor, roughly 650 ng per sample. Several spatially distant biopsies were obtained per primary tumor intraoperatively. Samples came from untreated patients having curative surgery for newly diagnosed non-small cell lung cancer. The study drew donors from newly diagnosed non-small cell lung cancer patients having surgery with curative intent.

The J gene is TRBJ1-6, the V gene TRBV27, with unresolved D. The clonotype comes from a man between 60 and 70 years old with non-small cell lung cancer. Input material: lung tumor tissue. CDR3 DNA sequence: TGTGCCAGCGGATTCAGAGAATATTCACCCCTCCACTTT. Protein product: CASGFREYSPLHF.